The 8 T cell receptor beta chains given below trace back to one sample, sequenced in a study of T cell responses to AZD1222 COVID-19 vaccine. The method was immunoSEQ multiplex PCR; TCRdb's version includes in-frame clones alone and lacks a portion of them. In the table there are fewer than 200,000 clones, almost 90% of which are singletons. Here the sequenced sample was peripheral blood, taken on day 0 of AZD1222 vaccination. These receptors all stem from an adult in good health.

The genes are TRBV6-4 and TRBJ2-5; TRBD2 aligns across 7 bases. Germline-derived CDR1 and CDR2 are MRHNA and SNTAGT. CDR3 size: 14 residues. Trimming took 2 bases from V and 2 from J; bases not matched to a gene: 2. In nucleotides, the CDR3 is TGTGCCAGCAGTGACGGAGCGGGACAAGAGACCCAGTACTTC. It codes for CASSDGAGQETQYF.

V gene TRBV2 combines with J gene TRBJ1-6; 8 bases fit TRBD1. V was clipped by 7 bases and J by 7 bases; unmatched bases: 6. This CDR3 region has 14 residues. Germline CDR1 and CDR2: SNHLY and FYNNEI. In nucleotides, the CDR3 is TGTGCCAGCACTGCGGGACAGGAAAATTCACCCCTCCACTTT. Translated, it gives CASTAGQENSPLHF.

This CDR3 reads CASSLRGARTNEKLFF. CDR3 in DNA: TGTGCCAGCAGTTTAAGAGGGGCTCGCACTAATGAAAAACTGTTTTTT. This chain connects TRBV27 to TRBJ1-4; tentative D call: TRBD1 (5 bases). V was shortened by 2 bases and J by 2 bases, with 12 bases between the two germline ends. Germline V gene sequence: CDR1 MNHEY, CDR2 SMNVEV (reference sequence). The CDR3 consists of 16 residues.

The chain combines TRBV6-2 or TRBV6-3 with TRBJ1-5; D uncertain. The CDR3 loop spans 18 amino acids. Per the germline V gene, CDR1 is MNHEY and CDR2 is SVGEGT. V was pared by 2 bases and J by 0 bases, with 17 bases between. CDR3 nucleotide sequence: TGTGCCAGCAGTTACCAAGGGTGGGCCAGTACTAGCAATCAGCCCCAGCATTTT. Its protein product is CASSYQGWASTSNQPQHF.

V gene TRBV30 combines with J gene TRBJ1-5, with D maybe TRBD1 (6 bases). CDR3 length: 12 amino acids. V was cut by 4 bases and J by 7 bases, with 11 bases left in between. Germline CDR1 is GTSNPN and CDR2 is SVGIG (reference sequence). DNA of the CDR3: TGTGCCTGGACCAAAGGGGGACAGCCCCAGCATTTT. Translation gives CAWTKGGQPQHF.

J is TRBJ1-1 and V is TRBV21-1. TRBV21-1 counts as a pseudogene. This CDR3 comprises 14 residues. The CDR3 protein is CASSNRGSVTEAFF. The CDR3 coding sequence is TGTGCCAGCAGCAACCGGGGGAGTGTCACTGAAGCTTTCTTT.

This chain links TRBV3-1 (or the pseudogene TRBV3-2) with TRBJ2-7, with D possibly TRBD2 on 6 matching bases. The CDR3 is 14 amino acids. V lost 4 bases, J lost 6 bases, and 16 bases lay in between. CDR1 and CDR2 (germline): LGHDT, YNNKEL (reference sequence). CDR3 sequence (DNA): TGTGCCAGCAGCCCTCCGGGACTCTCGGTCGAGCAGTACTTC. This encodes CASSPPGLSVEQYF.

The V and J genes are TRBV28 and TRBJ1-6, with 8 bases lining up with TRBD1. Germline trimming cut 5 bases from V and 7 bases from J; bases unmatched to any gene: 7. CDR3 length equals 15 residues. The germline V gene encodes CDR1 MDHEN and CDR2 SYDVKM. The CDR3 sequence: CASSNRDRRNSPLHF. The CDR3 nucleotides read TGTGCCAGCAGTAACCGGGACAGGCGAAATTCACCCCTCCACTTT.